This passage covers 26 T cell receptor beta chains from one sample sequenced in a study of T cell repertoires in cytomegalovirus infection. MiXCR, run by TCRdb on the reads, gives a single entry per CDR3 protein. In the table there are 450,000 to 650,000 distinct CDR3 sequences, 26% of which are singletons. The sequenced sample consisted of PBMCs. The receptors stem from a human donor in good health (CMV status not recorded). Some clones in this sample may be carry-over from other donors' samples.

This clonotype was found a few times. J is TRBJ1-2 and V is TRBV19, with 9 bases matching TRBD1. Germline loops: CDR1 LNHDA, CDR2 SQIVND (reference sequence). The CDR3 is 17 residues long. The V segment lost 4 bases and the J segment 5 bases; nucleotides outside the gene matches: 14. CDR3 nucleotide sequence: TGTGCCAGTAGTAGGGCCTTCACAGGGGGCATGGAGTATGGCTACACCTTC. This gives the protein CASSRAFTGGMEYGYTF.

This clonotype was detected many times. This chain connects TRBV7-8 to TRBJ1-6; TRBD1 might be the D (5 bases). V was shortened by 5 bases and J by 10 bases, with 15 bases between the two germline ends. In germline, CDR1 is SGHVS, CDR2 FQNEAQ. This CDR3 contains 14 residues. CDR3 coding DNA: TGTGCCAGCAGCGCTATCGGGGGAGACTCACCCCTCCACTTT. Amino acid sequence: CASSAIGGDSPLHF. The whole variable domain, filled in from reference TRBV7-8 and TRBJ1-6, reads GAGVSQSPRYKVAKRGQDVALRCDPISGHVSLFWYQQALGQGPEFLTYFQNEAQLDKSGLPSDRFFAERPEGSVSTLKIQRTQQEDSAVYLCASSAIGGDSPLHFGNGTRLTVT.

CDR3 amino acids: CASRYSPYSNQPQHF. In DNA form, the CDR3 reads TGTGCCAGCAGGTACAGCCCGTATAGCAATCAGCCCCAGCATTTT. The genes are TRBV6-5 and TRBJ1-5, with D hard to call. Per germline, CDR1 MNHEY and CDR2 SVGAGI. The CDR3 is 15 amino acids. The ends were cut back, 6 bases at V and 0 bases at J, with 12 bases in the middle.

V and J are TRBV27 and TRBJ2-1; D could derive from TRBD1 or TRBD2 (5 bases each). Trimming took off 7 bases at V and 10 bases at J, with 17 bases between the two ends. The CDR3 length is 13 residues. CDR1 is MNHEY, CDR2 SMNVEV, per germline (reference sequence). In DNA, the CDR3 is TGTGCCAGCAATGCCGGGACGCCACGAGAGCAGTTCTTC. Translated, it gives CASNAGTPREQFF.

This chain links TRBV27 with TRBJ1-1; no firm D call. Germline assignment: CDR1 MNHEY and CDR2 SMNVEV (reference sequence). Trimming removed 7 bases from V and 1 base from J, with 16 bases in between. This CDR3 comprises 15 residues. The CDR3 protein is CASTPMRGGNTEAFF. The CDR3 DNA is TGTGCCAGCACCCCCATGCGCGGAGGGAACACTGAAGCTTTCTTT.

In its sample, this clonotype was seen many times. The CDR3 here is CASSLLRNQPTF. Here the CDR3 DNA reads TGTGCCAGCAGCTTACTCAGAAACCAGCCCACCTTC. The V call is TRBV7-2, the J call TRBJ1-2; D is undetermined. The CDR3 covers 12 residues. V was pared by 2 bases and J by 13 bases, with 14 bases between. In germline, CDR1 is SGHTA, CDR2 FQGNSA.

As DNA, the CDR3 is TGTGCCTGGAGCCTAACAGTCGAAGCTTTCTTT. Amino acid sequence: CAWSLTVEAFF. This sequence joins TRBV30 and TRBJ1-1; D gene ambiguous. This CDR3 spans 11 amino acids. The V end lost 3 bases, the J end lost 8 bases, and 10 bases lay between the germline ends. Germline CDR1 and CDR2: GTSNPN and SVGIG (reference sequence).

Only a few counts were recorded for this clonotype. V and J are TRBV5-1 and TRBJ2-6; D remains unclear. CDR3 length: 15 amino acids. Germline V gene data show CDR1 as SGHRS and CDR2 as YFSETQ. Trimming removed 4 bases at V and 1 base at J, with 9 bases between. The CDR3 is CASSTGVSGANVLTF. The CDR3 nucleotides are TGCGCCAGCAGCACTGGGGTTTCTGGGGCCAACGTCCTGACTTTC. Full variable domain (rest looked up from reference TRBV5-1 and TRBJ2-6): KAGVTQTPRYLIKTRGQQVTLSCSPISGHRSVSWYQQTPGQGLQFLFEYFSETQRNKGNFPGRFSGRQFSNSRSEMNVSTLELGDSALYLCASSTGVSGANVLTFGAGSRLTVL.

This clonotype was seen only a few times. The chain recombines TRBV12-3 or TRBV12-4 with TRBJ1-5; tentatively, D is TRBD1 (5 bases). V was pared by 1 base and J by 5 bases, with 15 bases between. This CDR3 spans 16 amino acids. The CDR3 coding sequence is TGTGCCAGCAGTTTAGAGGGGTGGGGCCAGGATCAGCCCCAGCATTTT. This codes for CASSLEGWGQDQPQHF.

This clonotype has only a few counts. V and J are TRBV6-2 or TRBV6-3 and TRBJ2-5, with a possible D match to TRBD2 (5 bases). Germline CDR1 is MNHEY and CDR2 is SVGEGT. Trimming removed 4 bases from V and 4 bases from J, with 13 bases in between. CDR3 length equals 14 residues. The CDR3 sequence is CASSSAGIVETQYF. The CDR3 DNA sequence: TGTGCCAGCAGTTCCGCCGGGATTGTAGAGACCCAGTACTTC.

The table lists this clonotype with a few counts. The chain has TRBV19 and TRBJ2-7; the D call may be TRBD1 or TRBD2 (5 bases each). Germline CDR1 reads LNHDA; CDR2 reads SQIVND (reference sequence). The V gene lost 7 bases and the J gene lost 5 bases, with 30 bases spanning the gap. The CDR3 extends over 18 amino acids. The CDR3 is CASTLLLMRDREIDEQYV. CDR3 coding DNA: TGTGCCAGTACCCTACTTTTGATGAGGGACCGGGAAATCGACGAGCAGTACGTC.

This clonotype showed up just a few times. Here the CDR3 reads CASSYRDRVYEQYV. The CDR3 DNA follows: TGTGCCAGCAGTTACCGGGACAGGGTCTACGAGCAGTACGTC. The rearrangement joins TRBV6-6 to TRBJ2-7; 9 bases agree with TRBD1. This CDR3 has 14 amino acids. The V gene's germline CDR1 is MNHNY and CDR2 SVGAGI (reference sequence). J lost 3 bases, V lost 2 bases, and 2 bases had no gene match.

This clonotype came up once. Here the CDR3 reads CASKFSVTYEQYF. CDR3 nucleotide sequence: TGTGCCAGTAAGTTCTCGGTTACCTACGAGCAGTACTTC. The chain recombines TRBV6-1 with TRBJ2-7; unclear D gene. CDR1 is MNHNS and CDR2 is SASEGT in the germline V gene. This CDR3 comprises 13 residues. V gave up 9 bases and J gave up 2 bases, with 14 bases separating them.

This clonotype was recorded a few times. This CDR3 is CASKHPHGGSGQYV. In DNA form, the CDR3 reads TGTGCCAGTAAACATCCACATGGCGGGAGTGGGCAGTACGTC. The chain couples TRBV19 to TRBJ2-7, with TRBD2 identical over 7 bases. The germline CDR1 and CDR2 sequences are LNHDA and SQIVND (reference sequence). The CDR3 has 14 residues. V was clipped by 7 bases and J by 9 bases; unmatched bases: 15.

The V and J genes are TRBV28 and TRBJ2-5; D remains ambiguous. Germline CDR1 MDHEN, CDR2 SYDVKM. Between the trimmed V and J ends, which lost 6 bases and 0 bases, there was a span of 17 bases. The CDR3 totals 16 residues. CDR3 loop: CASRKSAGRNQETQYF. DNA for the CDR3: TGTGCCAGCAGGAAATCAGCAGGACGAAACCAAGAGACCCAGTACTTC.

This clonotype was counted a few times. The chain couples TRBV18 to TRBJ1-4; D is unresolved. Germline V gives CDR1 KGHSH, CDR2 LQKENI. The CDR3 is 14 amino acids. V lost 0 bases to trimming and J lost 7 bases, with 9 bases between them. The CDR3 protein is CASSPPGFVEKLFF. The CDR3 DNA follows: TGTGCCAGCTCACCACCAGGATTTGTTGAAAAACTGTTTTTT.

This clonotype appeared a few times. The chain links TRBV7-2 to TRBJ2-7, with D possibly being TRBD1 or TRBD2 (5 bases each). V was cut by 1 base and J by 3 bases, with 10 bases left in between. There are 14 residues in the CDR3. Germline values: CDR1 SGHTA, CDR2 FQGNSA. Here the CDR3 DNA reads TGTGCCAGCAGCTTAGTGAGGGGAATCTACGAGCAGTACTTC. Translation gives CASSLVRGIYEQYF.

This clonotype has only a few counts. J is TRBJ1-2 and V is TRBV7-9; D unresolved. Germline assignment: CDR1 SEHNR and CDR2 FQNEAQ (reference sequence). CDR3 length equals 14 residues. The V gene lost 4 bases and the J gene lost 4 bases, with 13 bases spanning the gap. CDR3 nucleotides: TGTGCCAGCAGCTCAGGCCTCGGTTCCTATGGCTACACCTTC. This translates into CASSSGLGSYGYTF.

This clonotype was picked up a small number of times. CDR3 loop: CASNPEVAGNTIYF. CDR3 bases: TGTGCCAGCAACCCAGAGGTTGCTGGAAACACCATATATTTT. This chain links TRBV7-2 with TRBJ1-3; D unclear. The CDR3 contains 14 residues. V lost 7 bases and J 2 bases, leaving 12 bases between the germline ends. The V gene's germline CDR1 is SGHTA and CDR2 FQGNSA.

This clonotype turned up a few times. The chain combines TRBV12-3 or TRBV12-4 with TRBJ2-1, with D possibly being TRBD1 (5 bases). Trimming removed 6 bases from V and 4 bases from J, with 16 bases in between. The CDR3 contains 15 residues. The CDR3 here is CASSRQQGQYNEQFF. CDR3 DNA sequence: TGTGCCAGCAGCCGACAGCAAGGACAATACAATGAGCAGTTCTTC.

This rearrangement joins TRBV5-6 to TRBJ2-1; unclear D gene. This CDR3 spans 15 amino acids. Trimming removed 2 bases from V and 2 bases from J, with 11 bases in between. Germline V lookup: CDR1 SGHDT, CDR2 YYEEEE. CDR3 sequence reads: CASSLPVGTYNEQFF. The CDR3 DNA is TGTGCCAGCAGCTTACCAGTTGGGACCTACAATGAGCAGTTCTTC.

There are many counts of this clonotype. The rearrangement uses TRBV7-8 and TRBJ2-7, with TRBD2 identical over 10 bases. Germline loops: CDR1 SGHVS, CDR2 FQNEAQ. The CDR3 has 17 residues. V gave up 1 base and J gave up 1 base; unmatched junction bases: 7. The CDR3 reads CASSLGGLAGASYEQYV. The CDR3, as DNA: TGTGCCAGCAGCTTAGGCGGCCTAGCGGGAGCATCCTACGAGCAGTACGTC.

Comment on this clonotype: A much larger clone sits a single nucleotide away, making a read error possible. This rearrangement joins TRBV7-6 to TRBJ1-5; possible D gene TRBD1, 6 bases. V lost 1 base, J lost 7 bases, and 14 bases lay in between. This CDR3 has 15 residues. CDR1 and CDR2 from the germline V gene are SGHVS and FNYEAQ. The CDR3 bases are TGTGCCAGCAGCTTAGGGGACATGAGAGTGCAGCCCCAGCATTTT. Protein product: CASSLGDMRVQPQHF.

This clonotype was seen more than once but under ten times. CDR3 DNA sequence: TGCAGTGCTAGAGACCCCCGGGACGGAGGCCGGGAGACCCAGTACTTC. Its protein product is CSARDPRDGGRETQYF. The chain employs TRBV20-1 and TRBJ2-5; D may match TRBD1 or TRBD2 (5 bases each). CDR3 size: 16 residues. The germline gives CDR1 DFQATT, CDR2 SNEGSKA (reference sequence). V gave up 0 bases and J gave up 5 bases, with 19 bases separating them.

J is TRBJ2-5 and V is TRBV5-4, with 9 bases matching TRBD1. Germline V gives CDR1 SGHNT, CDR2 YYREEE (reference sequence). The ends lost 3 bases at V and 5 bases at J; junction bases unmatched: 8. This CDR3 comprises 15 residues. The DNA of the CDR3 is TGTGCCAGCAGCTCAAAACAGGGGGCGGGTGAGACCCAGTACTTC. As protein: CASSSKQGAGETQYF.

This chain links TRBV11-2 with TRBJ1-1, with no clear D. This CDR3 contains 12 residues. Trimming left V 0 bases short and J 10 bases short, with 9 bases between. CDR1 and CDR2 (germline): SGHAT, FQNNGV. CDR3 loop: CASSLEVVGAFF. Written as DNA, the CDR3 is TGTGCCAGCAGCTTAGAAGTTGTAGGAGCTTTCTTT.